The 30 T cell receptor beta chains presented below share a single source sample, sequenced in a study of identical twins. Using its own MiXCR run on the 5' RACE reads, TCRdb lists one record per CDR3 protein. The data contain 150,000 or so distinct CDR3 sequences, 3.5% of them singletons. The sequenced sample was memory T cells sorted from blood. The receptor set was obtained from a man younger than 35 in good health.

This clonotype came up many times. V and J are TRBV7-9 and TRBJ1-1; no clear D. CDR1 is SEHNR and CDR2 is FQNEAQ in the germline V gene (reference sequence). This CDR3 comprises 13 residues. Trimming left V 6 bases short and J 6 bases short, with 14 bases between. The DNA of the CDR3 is TGTGCCAGCAGGCCCCCCGGTCGGGCTGAAGCTTTCTTT. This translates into CASRPPGRAEAFF.

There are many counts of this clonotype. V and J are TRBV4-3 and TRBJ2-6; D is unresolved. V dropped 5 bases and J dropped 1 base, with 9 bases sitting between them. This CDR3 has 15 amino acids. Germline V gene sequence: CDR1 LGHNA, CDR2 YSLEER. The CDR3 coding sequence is TGCGCCAGCAGCGAAGGAGCTTCTGGGGCCAACGTCCTGACTTTC. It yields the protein CASSEGASGANVLTF.

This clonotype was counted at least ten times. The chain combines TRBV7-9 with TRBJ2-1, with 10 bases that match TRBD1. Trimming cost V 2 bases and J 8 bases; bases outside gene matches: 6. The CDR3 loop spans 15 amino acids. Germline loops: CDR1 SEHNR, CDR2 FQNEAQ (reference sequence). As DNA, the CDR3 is TGTGCCAGCAGCTTATTCCGGGACAGGGGCGATGAGCAGTTCTTC. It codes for CASSLFRDRGDEQFF.

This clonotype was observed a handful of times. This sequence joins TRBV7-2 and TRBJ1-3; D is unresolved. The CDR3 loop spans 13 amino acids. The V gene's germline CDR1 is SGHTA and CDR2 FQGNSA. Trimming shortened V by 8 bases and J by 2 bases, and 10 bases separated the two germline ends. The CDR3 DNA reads TGTGCCAGCTCACTGGGTCCTGGAAACACCATATATTTT. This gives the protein CASSLGPGNTIYF.

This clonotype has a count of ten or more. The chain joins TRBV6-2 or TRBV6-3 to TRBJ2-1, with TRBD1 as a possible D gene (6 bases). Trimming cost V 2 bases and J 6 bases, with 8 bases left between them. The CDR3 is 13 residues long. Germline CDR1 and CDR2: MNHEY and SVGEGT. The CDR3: CASSYVTGNEQFF. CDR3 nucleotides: TGTGCCAGCAGTTACGTGACAGGCAATGAGCAGTTCTTC.

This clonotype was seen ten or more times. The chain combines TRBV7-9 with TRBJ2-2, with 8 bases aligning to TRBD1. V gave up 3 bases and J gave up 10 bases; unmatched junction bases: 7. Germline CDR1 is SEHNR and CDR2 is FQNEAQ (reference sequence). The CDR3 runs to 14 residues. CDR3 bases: TGTGCCAGCAGCTTGACAGGGGTCGTCCCGGAGCTGTTTTTT. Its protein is CASSLTGVVPELFF.

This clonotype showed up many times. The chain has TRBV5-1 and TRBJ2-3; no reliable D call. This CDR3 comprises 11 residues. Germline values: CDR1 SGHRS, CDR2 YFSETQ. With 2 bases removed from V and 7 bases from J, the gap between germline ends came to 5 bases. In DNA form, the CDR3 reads TGCGCCAGCAGCTTCGCCAATACGCAGTATTTT. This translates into CASSFANTQYF.

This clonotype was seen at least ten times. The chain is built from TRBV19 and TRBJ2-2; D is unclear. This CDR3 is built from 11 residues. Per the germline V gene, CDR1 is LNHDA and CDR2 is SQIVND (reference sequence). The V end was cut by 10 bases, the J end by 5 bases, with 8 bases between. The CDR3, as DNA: TGTGCCACCTACCATACCGGGGAGCTGTTTTTT. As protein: CATYHTGELFF.

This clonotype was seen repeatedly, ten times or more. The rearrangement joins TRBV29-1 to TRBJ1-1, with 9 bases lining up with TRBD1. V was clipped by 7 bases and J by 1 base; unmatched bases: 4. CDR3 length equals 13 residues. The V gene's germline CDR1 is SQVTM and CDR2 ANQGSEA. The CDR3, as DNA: TGCAGCGCCAGGGGACAGGGGAACACTGAAGCTTTCTTT. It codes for CSARGQGNTEAFF.

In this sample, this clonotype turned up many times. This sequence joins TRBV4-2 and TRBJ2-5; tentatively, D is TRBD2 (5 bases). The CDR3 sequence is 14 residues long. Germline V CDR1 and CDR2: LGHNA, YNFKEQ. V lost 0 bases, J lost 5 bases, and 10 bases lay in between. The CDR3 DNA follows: TGTGCCAGCAGCCAAGATCGGGGAGATGAGACCCAGTACTTC. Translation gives CASSQDRGDETQYF.

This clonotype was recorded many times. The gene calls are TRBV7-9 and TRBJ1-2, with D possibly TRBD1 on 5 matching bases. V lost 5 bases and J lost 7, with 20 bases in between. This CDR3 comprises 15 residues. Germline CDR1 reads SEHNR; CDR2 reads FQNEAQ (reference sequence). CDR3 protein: CASSHARAPTGGYTF. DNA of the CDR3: TGTGCCAGCAGCCATGCCAGGGCACCCACTGGTGGCTACACCTTC.

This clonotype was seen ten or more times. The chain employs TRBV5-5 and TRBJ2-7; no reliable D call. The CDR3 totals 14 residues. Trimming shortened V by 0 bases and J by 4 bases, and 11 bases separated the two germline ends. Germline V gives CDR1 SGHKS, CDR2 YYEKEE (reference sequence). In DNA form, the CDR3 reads TGTGCCAGCAGCTTGGACCCGAGTCTATACGAGCAGTACTTC. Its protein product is CASSLDPSLYEQYF.

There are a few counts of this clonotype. The CDR3 nucleotides are TGTGCCAGCAGTTTATTCGGGGGGTGGAGCGGGAGAGGGGACAATGAGCAGTTCTTC. Its protein is CASSLFGGWSGRGDNEQFF. The rearrangement links TRBV28 to TRBJ2-1, with 8 bases fitting TRBD2. The germline CDR1 and CDR2 sequences are MDHEN and SYDVKM. Trimming at V came to 1 base and at J to 5 bases, leaving 16 bases not matched to a gene. The CDR3 extends over 19 amino acids.

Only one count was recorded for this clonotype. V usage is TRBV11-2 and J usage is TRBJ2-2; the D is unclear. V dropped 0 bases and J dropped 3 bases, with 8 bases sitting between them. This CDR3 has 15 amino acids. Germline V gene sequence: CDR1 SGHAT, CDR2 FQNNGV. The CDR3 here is CASSLDPGHTGELFF. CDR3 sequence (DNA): TGTGCCAGCAGCTTAGACCCGGGCCACACCGGGGAGCTGTTTTTT.

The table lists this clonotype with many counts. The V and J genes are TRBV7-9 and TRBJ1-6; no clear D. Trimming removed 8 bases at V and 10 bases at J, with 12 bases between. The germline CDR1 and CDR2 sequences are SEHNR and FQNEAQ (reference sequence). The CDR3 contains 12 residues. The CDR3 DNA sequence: TGTGCCAGCGGGGTAGTGAAGTCACCCCTCCACTTT. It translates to CASGVVKSPLHF.

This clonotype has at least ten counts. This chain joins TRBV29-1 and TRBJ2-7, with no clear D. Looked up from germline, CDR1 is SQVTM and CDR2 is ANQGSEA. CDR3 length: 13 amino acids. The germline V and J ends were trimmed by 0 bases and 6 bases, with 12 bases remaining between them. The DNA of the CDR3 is TGCAGCGTTGAAGATGGAGTCCCCACCGAGCAGTACTTC. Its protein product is CSVEDGVPTEQYF.

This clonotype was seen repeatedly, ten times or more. CDR3 nucleotides: TGTGCCAGCAGCTTAGGGCAGGGGGATGAAAAACTGTTTTTT. Its translation: CASSLGQGDEKLFF. The chain uses TRBV7-9 and TRBJ1-4; 7 bases agree with TRBD1. V lost 1 base to trimming and J lost 6 bases; unmatched junction nucleotides: 2. Looked up from germline, CDR1 is SEHNR and CDR2 is FQNEAQ (reference sequence). CDR3 length: 14 amino acids.

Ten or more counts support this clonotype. The CDR3 DNA is TGTGCCAGCAGTTACTTGGGGGCAGGGCAGAATTCACCCCTCCACTTT. Encoded protein: CASSYLGAGQNSPLHF. This chain links TRBV6-5 with TRBJ1-6; D is perhaps TRBD1 (6 bases). The germline CDR1 and CDR2 sequences are MNHEY and SVGAGI. V was pared by 1 base and J by 7 bases, with 14 bases between. The CDR3 totals 16 residues.

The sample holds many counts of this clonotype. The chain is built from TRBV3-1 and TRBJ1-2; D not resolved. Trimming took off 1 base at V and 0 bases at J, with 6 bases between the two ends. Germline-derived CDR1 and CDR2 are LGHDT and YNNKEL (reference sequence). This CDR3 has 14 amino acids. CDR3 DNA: TGTGCCAGCAGCCAAGGCTTGACTAACTATGGCTACACCTTC. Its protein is CASSQGLTNYGYTF.

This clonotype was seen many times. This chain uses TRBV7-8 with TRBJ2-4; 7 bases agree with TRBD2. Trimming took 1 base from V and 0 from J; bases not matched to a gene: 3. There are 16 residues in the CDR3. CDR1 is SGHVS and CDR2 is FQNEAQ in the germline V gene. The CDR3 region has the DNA TGTGCCAGCAGCTTAGTGGGCGGGGGAGCCAAAAACATTCAGTACTTC. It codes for CASSLVGGGAKNIQYF.

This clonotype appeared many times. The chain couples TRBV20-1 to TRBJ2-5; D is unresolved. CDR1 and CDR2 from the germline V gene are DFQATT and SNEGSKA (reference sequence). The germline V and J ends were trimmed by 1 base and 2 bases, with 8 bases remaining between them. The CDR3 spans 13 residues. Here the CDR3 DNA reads TGCAGTGCTAGAGGGCTGCCTCAAGAGACCCAGTACTTC. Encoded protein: CSARGLPQETQYF.

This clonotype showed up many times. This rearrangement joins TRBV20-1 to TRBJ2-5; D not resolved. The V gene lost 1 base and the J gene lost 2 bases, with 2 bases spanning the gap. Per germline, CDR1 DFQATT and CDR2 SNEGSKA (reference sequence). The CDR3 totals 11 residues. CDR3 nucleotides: TGCAGTGCTAGAGGGCAAGAGACCCAGTACTTC. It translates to CSARGQETQYF.

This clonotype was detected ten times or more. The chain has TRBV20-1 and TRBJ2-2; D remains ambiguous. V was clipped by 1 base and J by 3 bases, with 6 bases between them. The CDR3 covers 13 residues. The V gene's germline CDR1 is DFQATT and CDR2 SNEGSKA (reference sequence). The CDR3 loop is CSARGVHTGELFF. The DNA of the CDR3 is TGCAGTGCTAGAGGGGTCCACACCGGGGAGCTGTTTTTT.

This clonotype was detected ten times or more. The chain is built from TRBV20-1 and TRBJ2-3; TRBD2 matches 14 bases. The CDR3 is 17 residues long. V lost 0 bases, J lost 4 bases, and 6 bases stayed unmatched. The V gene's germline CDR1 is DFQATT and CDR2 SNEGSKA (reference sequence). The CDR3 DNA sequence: TGCAGTGCTAGAGAAGTGACTAGCGGGAGGGCCGCAGATACGCAGTATTTT. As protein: CSAREVTSGRAADTQYF.

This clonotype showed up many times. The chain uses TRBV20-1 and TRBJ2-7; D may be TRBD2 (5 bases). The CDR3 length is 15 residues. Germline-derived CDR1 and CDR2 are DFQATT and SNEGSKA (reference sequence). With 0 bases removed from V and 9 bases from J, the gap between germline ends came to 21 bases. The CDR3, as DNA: TGCAGTGCTAGAGATCGGAGCTTAGAGAGGGAGACGCAGTACTTC. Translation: CSARDRSLERETQYF.

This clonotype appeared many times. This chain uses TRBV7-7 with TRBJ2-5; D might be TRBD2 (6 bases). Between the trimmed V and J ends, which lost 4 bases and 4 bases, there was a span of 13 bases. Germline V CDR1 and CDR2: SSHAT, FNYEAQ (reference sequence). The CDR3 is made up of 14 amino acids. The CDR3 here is CASSSADYAETQYF. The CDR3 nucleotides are TGTGCCAGCAGCTCTGCGGACTATGCAGAGACCCAGTACTTC.

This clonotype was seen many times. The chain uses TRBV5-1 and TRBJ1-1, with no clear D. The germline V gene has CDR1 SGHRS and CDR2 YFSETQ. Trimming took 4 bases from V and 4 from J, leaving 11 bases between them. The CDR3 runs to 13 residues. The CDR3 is CASSSRRGTEAFF. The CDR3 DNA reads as TGCGCCAGCAGCAGCCGCCGGGGCACTGAAGCTTTCTTT.

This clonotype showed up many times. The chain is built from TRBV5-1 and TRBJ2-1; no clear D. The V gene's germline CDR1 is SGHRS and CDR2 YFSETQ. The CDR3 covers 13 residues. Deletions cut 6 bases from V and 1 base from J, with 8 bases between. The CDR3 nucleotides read TGCGCCAGCACCCCGGGTTCCTACAATGAGCAGTTCTTC. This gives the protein CASTPGSYNEQFF.

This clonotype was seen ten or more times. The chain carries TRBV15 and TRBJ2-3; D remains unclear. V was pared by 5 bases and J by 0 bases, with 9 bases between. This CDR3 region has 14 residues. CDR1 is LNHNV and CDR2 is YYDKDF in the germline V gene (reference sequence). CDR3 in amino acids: CATSELLSTDTQYF. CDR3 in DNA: TGTGCCACCAGCGAACTTCTTAGCACAGATACGCAGTATTTT.

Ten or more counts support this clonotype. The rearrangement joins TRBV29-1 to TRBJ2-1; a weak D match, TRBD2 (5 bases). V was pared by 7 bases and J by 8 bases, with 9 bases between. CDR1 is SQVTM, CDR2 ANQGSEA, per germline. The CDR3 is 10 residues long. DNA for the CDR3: TGCAGCGGCGAGGGATATGAGCAGTTCTTC. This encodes CSGEGYEQFF.